The T cell receptor beta chain under discussion was sequenced for a study of cytomegalovirus exposure and HLA in healthy donors. Study in general: Unique TCRs numbering around 85 million, obtained from HLA-typed donors, made up an early data release.

On this clone: Its antigen is still unknown.

Study findings and constraints: Further analysis, carried out later, found HLA-associated TCR beta chains more clonally expanded than equally common other chains. The records held CMV serostatus as the only immune exposure information.

Trimming took off 6 bases at V and 2 bases at J, with 15 bases between the two ends. The germline V gene has CDR1 SGHNT and CDR2 YYREEE (reference sequence). This CDR3 has 14 residues. Primers included in the PCR were 60 Vbeta and 13 Jbeta primers. Only in-frame clones appear in the TCRdb table, and some are missing; sequencing was by immunoSEQ multiplex PCR. The sample totals roughly 70,000 clones; its top ten clones hold around 7.5%. The chain recombines TRBV5-4 with TRBJ2-7; tentative D call: TRBD1 (6 bases). The source material was PBMCs. This clonotype was sampled from a female donor in good health and CMV-seropositive. CDR3 sequence: CASTIRGNPYEQYF. The DNA of the CDR3 is TGTGCCAGCACCATTAGGGGGAACCCCTACGAGCAGTACTTC.